This TCR beta chain was documented in a study of CD8 T cells in ankylosing spondylitis. Study-level findings and limits: Ankylosing spondylitis blood seemed to carry a telltale TCR beta motif made of under 10 highly homologous variants. Previously reported in reactive arthritis synovial fluid and blood were some of the motif variants. Matched ankylosing spondylitis synovial fluid reportedly contained a significantly enriched population of disease-linked clones.

TCRdb fed the 5' RACE reads into MiXCR, producing one record per CDR3 protein. The sample lists more than 650,000 distinct CDR3 sequences, 10% to 15% seen once, with 0.45% to 0.6% in the top ten. This clonotype was seen a few times. Antigen unknown. Germline lookup yields CDR1 MDHEN and CDR2 SYDVKM. The CDR3 is made up of 13 amino acids. Trimming at V came to 6 bases and at J to 3 bases, leaving 4 bases not matched to a gene. The chain joins TRBV28 to TRBJ2-7; TRBD2 matches 8 bases. This clonotype was sampled from a male donor with ankylosing spondylitis. The sample consisted of blood, either unsorted or a sorted T cell fraction (not recorded which). CDR3 region: CASSTAGGYEQYF. The CDR3 DNA follows: TGTGCCAGCAGCACCGCGGGGGGCTACGAGCAGTACTTC.